Presented here are 28 T cell receptor beta chains from one specimen sequenced in a study of T-cell reconstitution after alpha-beta-depleted transplantation in children. Unique molecular identifiers were used to barcode this TCRbeta library. Each CDR3 protein is one row after TCRdb ran MiXCR on the PCR reads. The table includes around 600,000 distinct CDR3 sequences, over 9.5% detected once. The sample consisted of PBMCs from the stem cell graft donor, taken from the stem cell graft. The receptors originated from a human donor who donated a stem cell graft to a child with acute myeloid leukemia.

The V gene is TRBV29-1, the J gene TRBJ2-7; TRBD2 matches at 9 bases. After removal of 7 bases from V and 3 bases from J, the junction contained 7 bases not matched to a gene. The V gene's germline CDR1 is SQVTM and CDR2 ANQGSEA. CDR3 size: 13 residues. The CDR3 spells CSAGREGGYEQYF. The DNA for the CDR3 is TGCAGCGCTGGGCGGGAGGGAGGCTACGAGCAGTACTTC.

This clonotype has a handful of counts. The chain has TRBV5-1 and TRBJ1-2, with 9 nucleotides matching TRBD1. The junction had 5 bases not matched to a gene; V was cut back by 4 bases and J by 4 bases. The CDR3 sequence is 14 residues long. Germline CDR1 reads SGHRS; CDR2 reads YFSETQ. The CDR3 DNA reads TGCGCCAGCAGCGACGGGACAGGGAGCTATGGCTACACCTTC. It yields the protein CASSDGTGSYGYTF.

This clonotype was observed at least ten times. The chain links TRBV7-2 to TRBJ1-2, with D tentatively TRBD1 (5 bases). The germline V and J ends were trimmed by 5 bases and 1 base, with 11 bases remaining between them. The CDR3 covers 14 residues. Germline values: CDR1 SGHTA, CDR2 FQGNSA. The CDR3 reads CASSPAGGNYGYTF. CDR3 nucleotides: TGTGCCAGCAGCCCCGCTGGGGGTAACTATGGCTACACCTTC.

The chain recombines TRBV14 with TRBJ2-7; the D is unclear. The germline V gene has CDR1 SGHDN and CDR2 FVKESK. CDR3 length: 13 amino acids. The V end lost 0 bases, the J end lost 6 bases, and 9 bases lay between the germline ends. CDR3 residues: CASSQEIPSEQYF. The CDR3 region has the DNA TGTGCCAGCAGCCAAGAAATCCCGTCCGAGCAGTACTTC.

This clonotype was seen a handful of times. The genes are TRBV5-6 and TRBJ2-1, with D perhaps being TRBD1 or TRBD2 (5 bases each). This CDR3 comprises 15 residues. Per germline, CDR1 SGHDT and CDR2 YYEEEE. Trimming shortened V by 4 bases and J by 4 bases, and 15 bases separated the two germline ends. CDR3 loop: CASSPRTGGYNEQFF. DNA for the CDR3: TGTGCCAGCAGCCCCCGGACTGGGGGTTACAATGAGCAGTTCTTC.

The rearrangement uses TRBV12-3 or TRBV12-4 and TRBJ2-1, with 8 bases lining up with TRBD1. This CDR3 contains 17 residues. Unmatched junction bases numbered 16, after V lost 6 bases and J lost 6 bases. CDR3 DNA sequence: TGTGCCAGCAGCCGTGGGGGCAGGGGGCGTGTGGGCAATGAGCAGTTCTTC. As protein: CASSRGGRGRVGNEQFF.

The rearrangement links TRBV12-3 or TRBV12-4 to TRBJ2-7; D unresolved. Trimming cost V 5 bases and J 1 base, with 9 bases left between them. The CDR3 consists of 13 residues. The CDR3 spells CASSPAISYEQYF. CDR3 bases: TGTGCCAGCAGTCCCGCAATTTCCTACGAGCAGTACTTC.

This clonotype showed up many times. V and J are TRBV29-1 and TRBJ2-1, with 8 bases matching TRBD2. The CDR3 totals 13 residues. The germline gives CDR1 SQVTM, CDR2 ANQGSEA. Germline trimming cut 4 bases from V and 6 bases from J; bases unmatched to any gene: 5. CDR3: CSVVSGIFNEQFF. The DNA of the CDR3 is TGCAGCGTTGTTAGCGGGATTTTCAATGAGCAGTTCTTC.

With respect to this clonotype: A read error is possible here, since a much larger clone lies one base away. The rearrangement links TRBV24-1 to TRBJ2-1; D not resolved. The germline gives CDR1 KGHDR, CDR2 SFDVKD. This CDR3 spans 17 amino acids. CDR3 protein: CAASDLRPPSSYNEQFF. The DNA for the CDR3 is TGTGCCGCCAGTGATTTGCGGCCACCCAGCTCCTACAATGAGCAGTTCTTC.

The genes are TRBV28 and TRBJ2-7; D might be TRBD1 or TRBD2, each matching 5 bases. There are 14 residues in the CDR3. CDR1 and CDR2 from the germline V gene are MDHEN and SYDVKM. Trimming shortened V by 7 bases and J by 2 bases, and 15 bases separated the two germline ends. The CDR3 DNA reads TGTGCCAGCAAAACCGGGACGCAGGCCTACGAGCAGTACTTC. This codes for CASKTGTQAYEQYF.

The CDR3 DNA follows: TGTGCCTGGAGTGTAATCGCGGGAGGGGGTGAGACCCAGTACTTC. Protein sequence: CAWSVIAGGGETQYF. This rearrangement joins TRBV30 to TRBJ2-5, with 9 bases matching TRBD2. Germline V CDR1 and CDR2: GTSNPN, SVGIG (reference sequence). After removal of 0 bases from V and 5 bases from J, the junction contained 7 bases not matched to a gene. This CDR3 region has 15 residues.

The chain uses TRBV7-9 and TRBJ2-3; 9 bases match TRBD2. From germline, CDR1 is SEHNR and CDR2 FQNEAQ (reference sequence). The CDR3 is made up of 16 amino acids. The junction had 8 bases not matched to a gene; V was cut back by 4 bases and J by 3 bases. The CDR3: CASSSLASGITDTQYF. The CDR3 DNA reads as TGTGCCAGCAGCTCCCTGGCTAGCGGGATTACAGATACGCAGTATTTT.

Remarks on this clonotype: The conserved closing phenylalanine or tryptophan is absent in this CDR3, likely reflecting a read error. This chain links TRBV18 with TRBJ2-1; TRBD2 matches 10 bases. J was trimmed by 3 bases and V by 3 bases; bases with no gene match: 2. The V gene's germline CDR1 is KGHSH and CDR2 LQKENI. CDR3 length: 15 amino acids. The CDR3 bases are TGTGCCAGCTCACCGCGGACTAGCGGCTACAATGAGCAGTTCTCC. Its translation: CASSPRTSGYNEQFS.

This clonotype was seen many times. CDR3 coding DNA: TGTGCCAGCAGCTTGATGAGGGATCAGCCCCAGCATTTT. Residues: CASSLMRDQPQHF. The J gene is TRBJ1-5, the V gene TRBV7-2; D not resolved. CDR1 and CDR2 from the germline V gene are SGHTA and FQGNSA. Trimming shortened V by 3 bases and J by 5 bases, and 8 bases separated the two germline ends. This CDR3 has 13 residues.

About this clonotype itself: Its ends do not fully match the called genes, so a read error is possible. The chain combines TRBV20-1 with TRBJ2-7, with TRBD1 identical over 10 bases. The CDR3 contains 17 residues. CDR1 is DFQATT and CDR2 is SNEGSKA in the germline V gene (reference sequence). The CDR3 region is CSARGGQGSSNSYGQYF. The CDR3 DNA sequence: TGCAGTGCTAGGGGGGGACAGGGGTCAAGTAACTCCTACGGGCAGTACTTC.

This clonotype was recorded at least ten times. The CDR3 sequence is CASSALSGRNTEAFF. CDR3 nucleotides: TGTGCCAGCAGCGCCCTGTCCGGGAGGAACACTGAAGCTTTCTTT. The V and J genes are TRBV3-1 and TRBJ1-1; D is unclear. Germline V lookup: CDR1 LGHDT, CDR2 YNNKEL (reference sequence). This CDR3 is 15 amino acids long. Trimming took off 5 bases at V and 1 base at J, with 14 bases between the two ends.

This clonotype occurred a few times. The rearrangement joins TRBV28 to TRBJ2-5; D perhaps matches TRBD1 (6 bases). The germline gives CDR1 MDHEN, CDR2 SYDVKM. This CDR3 spans 15 amino acids. The V end was cut by 6 bases, the J end by 0 bases, with 14 bases between. The CDR3 loop reads CASRGAILYQETQYF. CDR3 in DNA: TGTGCCAGCAGGGGGGCAATTTTGTACCAAGAGACCCAGTACTTC.

V is TRBV20-1 and J is TRBJ1-2; a weak D match, TRBD1 (5 bases). CDR1 and CDR2 (germline): DFQATT, SNEGSKA (reference sequence). V lost 1 base, J lost 7 bases, and 13 bases lay in between. This CDR3 spans 13 amino acids. CDR3 loop: CSARGGGLGGYTF. CDR3 DNA: TGCAGTGCTAGAGGGGGGGGTTTAGGTGGCTACACCTTC.

This clonotype was found a few times. Here the CDR3 reads CASSTSGRSGELFF. CDR3 nucleotides: TGTGCCAGCAGTACTAGCGGGAGATCCGGGGAGCTGTTTTTT. The J gene is TRBJ2-2, the V gene TRBV12-3 or TRBV12-4, with TRBD2 identical over 11 bases. CDR3 size: 14 residues. Unmatched junction bases numbered 2, after V lost 5 bases and J lost 6 bases.

The J gene is TRBJ2-7, the V gene TRBV9; the match to TRBD2 covers 7 bases. V lost 6 bases, J lost 0 bases, and 9 bases stayed unmatched. Germline-derived CDR1 and CDR2 are SGDLS and YYNGEE. The CDR3 is made up of 15 amino acids. Written as DNA, the CDR3 is TGTGCCAGCACCCCCCTAGCGGCCAGCTCCTACGAGCAGTACTTC. Translating it yields CASTPLAASSYEQYF.

This clonotype was seen at least ten times. The CDR3: CAISASGSNNEQFF. The CDR3 DNA reads TGTGCCATCAGTGCTAGCGGGAGTAACAATGAGCAGTTCTTC. V is TRBV10-3 and J is TRBJ2-1; 10 bases align to TRBD2. Trimming at V came to 4 bases and at J to 5 bases, leaving 2 bases not matched to a gene. Germline CDR1 is ENHRY and CDR2 is SYGVKD. There are 14 residues in the CDR3.

The CDR3 region is CASVEAGGYNEQFF. As DNA, the CDR3 is TGTGCCAGCGTCGAAGCGGGAGGCTACAATGAGCAGTTCTTC. This chain uses TRBV7-9 with TRBJ2-1; 9 bases agree with TRBD2. V lost 8 bases to trimming and J lost 3 bases; unmatched junction nucleotides: 5. Looked up from germline, CDR1 is SEHNR and CDR2 is FQNEAQ (reference sequence). This CDR3 is 14 amino acids long.

This clonotype has a count of ten or more. The V and J genes are TRBV29-1 and TRBJ1-2; TRBD1 aligns across 7 bases. V lost 4 bases and J lost 4; bases outside the gene matches: 3. CDR3 length: 12 amino acids. CDR1 and CDR2 (germline): SQVTM, ANQGSEA. DNA of the CDR3: TGCAGCGTTGGAGGGGGCGTCTATGGCTACACCTTC. Encoded protein: CSVGGGVYGYTF.

CDR3 loop: CASSPPGLARDNEQFF. CDR3 sequence (DNA): TGTGCCAGCAGCCCACCCGGACTAGCAAGAGACAATGAGCAGTTCTTC. The V and J genes are TRBV4-2 and TRBJ2-1; 8 bases are shared with TRBD2. Germline CDR1 and CDR2: LGHNA and YNFKEQ. The CDR3 runs 16 residues. V lost 4 bases, J lost 5 bases, and 10 bases stayed unmatched.

This clonotype was seen at least ten times. V and J are TRBV7-9 and TRBJ2-7, with 11 bases lining up with TRBD1. The CDR3 is made up of 17 amino acids. Unmatched junction bases numbered 5, after V lost 0 bases and J lost 1 base. Germline CDR1 is SEHNR and CDR2 is FQNEAQ (reference sequence). As DNA, the CDR3 is TGTGCCAGCAGCTTAGCGATCGGACAGGGGGCTTCCTACGAGCAGTACTTC. This encodes CASSLAIGQGASYEQYF.

J is TRBJ1-5 and V is TRBV7-2; tentatively, D is TRBD1 (5 bases). Per the germline V gene, CDR1 is SGHTA and CDR2 is FQGNSA. CDR3 length equals 14 residues. Deletions cut 3 bases from V and 4 bases from J, with 10 bases between. The CDR3 DNA follows: TGTGCCAGCAGCTTGGTTTCAGGGAATCAGCCCCAGCATTTT. Translation gives CASSLVSGNQPQHF.

The table lists this clonotype with a few counts. The gene calls are TRBV30 and TRBJ2-5; D ambiguous. This CDR3 spans 14 amino acids. Germline-derived CDR1 and CDR2 are GTSNPN and SVGIG (reference sequence). V lost 0 bases and J 4 bases, leaving 12 bases between the germline ends. The CDR3 sequence: CAWSVRAAIETQYF. CDR3 DNA sequence: TGTGCCTGGAGTGTACGGGCAGCTATAGAGACCCAGTACTTC.

There are many counts of this clonotype. This rearrangement joins TRBV24-1 to TRBJ1-2, with a possible D match to TRBD1 (5 bases). The CDR3 totals 13 residues. V was cut by 5 bases and J by 3 bases, with 9 bases left in between. Germline values: CDR1 KGHDR, CDR2 SFDVKD. The CDR3 DNA reads TGTGCCACCAGTGTGGGGCAATACTATGGCTACACCTTC. Protein sequence: CATSVGQYYGYTF.